A single sample is the source of the 30 T cell receptor beta chains below, sequenced in a study of cytomegalovirus exposure and HLA in healthy donors. Amplification used 60 Vbeta primers and 13 Jbeta primers. Here immunoSEQ multiplex PCR was the method, and the copy in TCRdb shows in-frame clones only, minus some. The sample holds around 44,000 clones. Sequencing input: PBMCs. The receptors derive from a male donor in good health and CMV-seropositive.

The rearrangement links TRBV7-3 to TRBJ2-7; 7 bases line up with TRBD2. Per the germline V gene, CDR1 is SGHTA and CDR2 is FQGTGA. Unmatched junction bases numbered 6, after V lost 2 bases and J lost 2 bases. The CDR3 is 15 amino acids. The DNA for the CDR3 is TGTGCCAGCAGCTTATATGCTAGCGGCGCCTACGAGCAGTACTTC. It codes for CASSLYASGAYEQYF.

The chain recombines TRBV30 with TRBJ1-2; tentatively, D is TRBD1 (6 bases). The germline V gene has CDR1 GTSNPN and CDR2 SVGIG (reference sequence). The V and J ends lost 0 bases and 5 bases respectively, with 7 bases between them. This CDR3 contains 12 residues. CDR3 loop: CAWSVGQYGYTF. The CDR3 DNA reads TGTGCCTGGAGTGTAGGACAGTATGGCTACACCTTC.

This rearrangement joins TRBV5-1 to TRBJ1-2, with TRBD1 matching over 8 bases. Germline V gene sequence: CDR1 SGHRS, CDR2 YFSETQ. The CDR3 is made up of 15 amino acids. The V gene end was trimmed by 2 bases and the J gene end by 4 bases; junction bases not matched to a gene: 7. CDR3 sequence (DNA): TGCGCCAGCAGCTTCGGACAGGGAGATAGCTATGGCTACACCTTC. Its translation is CASSFGQGDSYGYTF. Variable domain in full (rest from reference TRBV5-1 and TRBJ1-2): KAGVTQTPRYLIKTRGQQVTLSCSPISGHRSVSWYQQTPGQGLQFLFEYFSETQRNKGNFPGRFSGRQFSNSRSEMNVSTLELGDSALYLCASSFGQGDSYGYTFGSGTRLTVV.

V is TRBV9 and J is TRBJ2-3, with D perhaps TRBD1 (6 bases). The V gene's germline CDR1 is SGDLS and CDR2 YYNGEE. V was clipped by 0 bases and J by 2 bases, with 13 bases between them. This CDR3 spans 16 amino acids. The chain's CDR3 is CASSVAAGGHTDTQYF. DNA for the CDR3: TGTGCCAGCAGCGTAGCTGCTGGGGGCCACACAGATACGCAGTATTTT.

The chain joins TRBV19 to TRBJ2-7, with a tentative D call TRBD2 (6 bases). There are 13 residues in the CDR3. Trimming took off 6 bases at V and 3 bases at J, with 12 bases between the two ends. Germline assignment: CDR1 LNHDA and CDR2 SQIVND (reference sequence). CDR3 loop: CASSLARSYEQYF. The CDR3 DNA is TGTGCCAGTAGCCTAGCGCGTAGCTACGAGCAGTACTTC.

The chain employs TRBV27 and TRBJ1-2; possibly TRBD1 for D (6 bases). V lost 5 bases and J lost 4, with 17 bases in between. The germline gives CDR1 MNHEY, CDR2 SMNVEV (reference sequence). There are 15 residues in the CDR3. The CDR3 region has the DNA TGTGCCAGCAGTAACAACAGGGAAATAGTCTATGGCTACACCTTC. Protein: CASSNNREIVYGYTF.

As concerns this clone: Germline is not matched at one junction end, which may reflect a read error. The chain joins TRBV4-3 to TRBJ1-1, with 9 bases aligning to TRBD1. This CDR3 spans 11 amino acids. Germline lookup yields CDR1 LGHNA and CDR2 YSLEER. The CDR3 region has the DNA TGCGCCAGCAGCCGGGGGACAGGGATCCTCTTT. It encodes CASSRGTGILF.

The V gene is TRBV4-1, the J gene TRBJ2-1; 9 nucleotides match TRBD1. Germline-derived CDR1 and CDR2 are MGHRA and YSYEKL. V lost 4 bases, J lost 7 bases, and 11 bases stayed unmatched. The CDR3 extends over 16 amino acids. For the CDR3, the DNA is TGCGCCAGCAGCCCCCTTGGGGACAGGGTTCCGAATGAGCAGTTCTTC. It specifies CASSPLGDRVPNEQFF.

This chain uses TRBV18 with TRBJ1-1; 11 bases map to TRBD1. The CDR3 extends over 15 amino acids. Germline CDR1 is KGHSH and CDR2 is LQKENI. Trimming removed 3 bases from V and 3 bases from J; junction bases left unmatched: 3. The CDR3 region is CASSPGTGGDTEAFF. The CDR3 DNA reads TGTGCCAGCTCACCGGGGACAGGGGGGGACACTGAAGCTTTCTTT.

The V gene is TRBV9, the J gene TRBJ1-4; D not resolved. Trimming cost V 3 bases and J 10 bases, with 13 bases left between them. The CDR3 spans 13 residues. CDR1 is SGDLS, CDR2 YYNGEE, per germline. DNA for the CDR3: TGTGCCAGCAGCGATTCCCAAGGAGGAAAACTGTTTTTT. Translating it yields CASSDSQGGKLFF.

The genes are TRBV4-2 and TRBJ2-2; TRBD2 might be the D (6 bases). Germline V gene sequence: CDR1 LGHNA, CDR2 YNFKEQ. This CDR3 region has 20 residues. The V gene lost 4 bases and the J gene lost 1 base, with 25 bases spanning the gap. This CDR3 reads CASSPPSGSLRRQNTGELFF. CDR3 sequence (DNA): TGTGCCAGCAGCCCTCCTTCCGGGAGCCTCCGGCGCCAGAACACCGGGGAGCTGTTTTTT.

The chain recombines TRBV5-1 with TRBJ2-5, with D possibly matching TRBD1 (6 bases). Germline loops: CDR1 SGHRS, CDR2 YFSETQ. CDR3 length: 14 amino acids. V shed 3 bases and J shed 5 bases, with 14 bases lying between them. The CDR3 loop is CASSSGTRGETQYF. The CDR3 DNA sequence: TGCGCCAGCAGCTCCGGGACCAGGGGCGAGACCCAGTACTTC.

This rearrangement joins TRBV6-1 to TRBJ2-5; D is uncertain. The J call may not be correct, given that the DNA end is closer to TRBJ2-7. Germline CDR1 is MNHNS and CDR2 is SASEGT. The length of the CDR3 is 15 residues. The CDR3: CASSDVYGSSYEQYF. The CDR3 nucleotides are TGTGCCAGCAGTGATGTGTACGGTAGCTCCTACGAGCAGTACTTC.

Concerning this clone itself: The junction and the germline gene differ at one end; a read error may be behind it. The rearrangement uses TRBV30 and TRBJ2-7; D gene ambiguous. Germline loops: CDR1 GTSNPN, CDR2 SVGIG (reference sequence). This CDR3 contains 12 residues. CDR3 region: CAWSVRSSSPNF. For the CDR3, the DNA is TGTGCCTGGAGTGTAAGGTCCAGTAGCCCTAACTTC.

The rearrangement links TRBV28 to TRBJ1-5; D uncertain. V was shortened by 3 bases and J by 7 bases, with 19 bases between the two germline ends. The CDR3 runs 16 residues. Germline V gene data show CDR1 as MDHEN and CDR2 as SYDVKM. CDR3 protein: CASSLPKSYVGQPQHF. As DNA, the CDR3 is TGTGCCAGCAGTTTGCCCAAATCCTACGTGGGCCAGCCCCAGCATTTT.

The J gene is TRBJ2-3, the V gene TRBV5-4, with D perhaps TRBD1 (5 bases). Germline CDR1 and CDR2: SGHNT and YYREEE (reference sequence). Trimming removed 3 bases from V and 3 bases from J, with 8 bases in between. This CDR3 comprises 13 residues. The CDR3 spells CASSSKGTDTQYF. The CDR3, as DNA: TGTGCCAGCAGCTCAAAGGGGACAGATACGCAGTATTTT.

The chain links TRBV12-5 to TRBJ2-5; D gene unclear. V lost 5 bases to trimming and J lost 5 bases, with 9 bases between them. The CDR3 has 12 amino acids. The V gene's germline CDR1 is LGHNT and CDR2 FRNRAP. CDR3 sequence reads: CASGSPGETQYF. CDR3 DNA: TGTGCTAGTGGTAGCCCCGGGGAGACCCAGTACTTC.

The J gene is TRBJ1-1, the V gene TRBV11-2, with D perhaps TRBD1 (5 bases). CDR1 and CDR2 from the germline V gene are SGHAT and FQNNGV. The CDR3 sequence is 15 residues long. Trimming removed 0 bases from V and 4 bases from J, with 12 bases in between. The CDR3 spells CASSLDHHRGTEAFF. CDR3 nucleotides: TGTGCCAGCAGCTTAGATCACCATAGGGGCACTGAAGCTTTCTTT. Variable domain in full (rest from reference TRBV11-2 and TRBJ1-1): EAGVAQSPRYKIIEKRQSVAFWCNPISGHATLYWYQQILGQGPKLLIQFQNNGVVDDSQLPKDRFSAERLKGVDSTLKIQPAKLEDSAVYLCASSLDHHRGTEAFFGQGTRLTVV.

The chain links TRBV4-1 to TRBJ1-6, with 8 bases fitting TRBD1. Germline V gene sequence: CDR1 MGHRA, CDR2 YSYEKL. V trimming: 1 base; J trimming: 6 bases; junction bases outside the gene matches: 8. The CDR3 totals 17 residues. The CDR3 coding sequence is TGCGCCAGCAGCCAAGGCCAGGGGGCTAGTGGTAATTCACCCCTCCACTTT. Translation gives CASSQGQGASGNSPLHF.

The chain recombines TRBV4-1 with TRBJ2-7; D gene unclear. The germline V gene encodes CDR1 MGHRA and CDR2 YSYEKL. Between the trimmed V and J ends, which lost 1 base and 0 bases, there was a span of 7 bases. The length of the CDR3 is 14 residues. The CDR3, as DNA: TGCGCCAGCAGCCAAGCTAAGAGCTCCTACGAGCAGTACTTC. Encoded protein: CASSQAKSSYEQYF.

V and J are TRBV27 and TRBJ2-7, with D tentatively TRBD1 (5 bases). The CDR3 runs 13 residues. Trimming cost V 4 bases and J 2 bases, with 9 bases left between them. Germline CDR1 is MNHEY and CDR2 is SMNVEV (reference sequence). This CDR3 reads CASSSGHPYEQYF. The CDR3 nucleotides read TGTGCCAGCAGTTCAGGACATCCCTACGAGCAGTACTTC.

The chain carries TRBV2 and TRBJ2-3; 8 bases fit TRBD1. V was clipped by 5 bases and J by 2 bases; unmatched bases: 6. CDR1 SNHLY and CDR2 FYNNEI come from the germline V gene. This CDR3 is built from 15 residues. CDR3 residues: CASSTDRASTDTQYF. In DNA, the CDR3 is TGTGCCAGCAGTACGGACAGGGCGTCCACAGATACGCAGTATTTT. Using reference TRBV2 and TRBJ2-3 for the parts outside the CDR3, the full variable domain is EPEVTQTPSHQVTQMGQEVILRCVPISNHLYFYWYRQILGQKVEFLVSFYNNEISEKSEIFDDQFSVERPDGSNFTLKIRSTKLEDSAMYFCASSTDRASTDTQYFGPGTRLTVL.

V gene TRBV30 combines with J gene TRBJ1-1, with 9 bases lining up with TRBD1. Looked up from germline, CDR1 is GTSNPN and CDR2 is SVGIG (reference sequence). V shed 3 bases and J 5 bases; nucleotides not matched to a gene: 7. The CDR3 runs 14 residues. The CDR3 sequence is CAWRDRGGGTEAFF. In nucleotides, the CDR3 is TGTGCCTGGAGAGACAGGGGGGGTGGGACTGAAGCTTTCTTT.

The CDR3 DNA is TGCGCCAGCAGTCGGTGGCGGGCCCAAAAAAGAGGATACAATGAGCAGTTCTTC. Translated, it gives CASSRWRAQKRGYNEQFF. The V gene is TRBV10-1, the J gene TRBJ2-1; D may be TRBD2 (5 bases). CDR1 WNHNN and CDR2 SYGVQD come from the germline V gene (reference sequence). The V gene lost 5 bases and the J gene lost 4 bases, with 24 bases spanning the gap. This CDR3 spans 18 amino acids.

The V call is TRBV18, the J call TRBJ1-1; D uncertain. Germline values: CDR1 KGHSH, CDR2 LQKENI. The CDR3 covers 15 residues. V shed 0 bases and J shed 1 base, with 9 bases lying between them. The DNA of the CDR3 is TGTGCCAGCTCACCACCCTCGGTTTGGAACACTGAAGCTTTCTTT. Residues: CASSPPSVWNTEAFF.

The CDR3 protein is CASSPGTSGITGELFF. The CDR3 region has the DNA TGTGCCAGCAGCCCAGGGACTAGCGGGATCACCGGGGAGCTGTTTTTT. The chain recombines TRBV7-8 with TRBJ2-2, with 13 bases lining up with TRBD2. This CDR3 has 16 residues. The germline gives CDR1 SGHVS, CDR2 FQNEAQ. The ends lost 5 bases at V and 4 bases at J; junction bases unmatched: 4.

The rearrangement joins TRBV14 to TRBJ2-5; D gene uncertain. Near its end, the DNA agrees better with TRBJ2-7, so the J call may be wrong. The CDR3 has 11 residues. The germline gives CDR1 SGHDN, CDR2 FVKESK. CDR3 in amino acids: CASSQAYEQYF. CDR3 bases: TGTGCCAGCAGCCAAGCATACGAGCAGTACTTC.

This chain connects TRBV11-2 to TRBJ2-1; the match to TRBD1 covers 7 bases. The CDR3 is made up of 13 amino acids. Germline V CDR1 and CDR2: SGHAT, FQNNGV. V was clipped by 5 bases and J by 9 bases; unmatched bases: 7. CDR3: CASSPLTGVEQFF. CDR3 coding DNA: TGTGCCAGCAGCCCACTTACAGGGGTTGAGCAGTTCTTC.

J is TRBJ1-6 and V is TRBV11-1; D unresolved. Germline CDR1 and CDR2: SGHAT and FQDESV (reference sequence). This CDR3 has 13 amino acids. V dropped 5 bases and J dropped 8 bases, with 10 bases sitting between them. Here the CDR3 reads CASSRRDYSPLHF. The CDR3 coding sequence is TGTGCCAGCAGCCGTCGAGATTATTCACCCCTCCACTTT.

The CDR3 nucleotides are TGTGCCAGCAGTCTTGTAGGGAGCGCCTACGAGCAGTACTTC. Amino acids: CASSLVGSAYEQYF. V usage is TRBV6-5 and J usage is TRBJ2-5; D might be TRBD2 (5 bases). Gene TRBJ2-7 matches the end of the DNA better, so the J call may be wrong. CDR1 is MNHEY, CDR2 SVGAGI, per germline. The CDR3 loop spans 14 amino acids.